The next 11 T cell receptor beta chains were all read from a single sample in a study of technical replicates of blood from a handful of donors (dated by TCRdb to 2016 to 2017). Library construction relied on the immunoSEQ multiplex PCR assay. TCRdb mirrors the immuneACCESS table, restricted to in-frame sequences. Some clones are absent from its copies; in checked studies, under half trace to an unresolved V gene, and the reason for the others is unknown. The sample contains around 79,000 clones, approximately 94% of them found a single time. The ten largest clones represent about 0.26% of the sample. Sequencing was performed on T cells isolated from PBMCs. These receptor sequences come from a human donor in good health.

This clone has just one count. The chain carries TRBV7-3 and TRBJ2-5, with D perhaps TRBD2 (5 bases). Trimming took 3 bases from V and 2 from J, leaving 7 bases between them. This CDR3 comprises 13 residues. Germline V gene sequence: CDR1 SGHTA, CDR2 FQGTGA. The CDR3 DNA is TGTGCCAGCAGCTTGGGGAGACAAGAGACCCAGTACTTC. Its translation is CASSLGRQETQYF.

The rearrangement links TRBV7-4 to TRBJ2-7, with D perhaps matching TRBD1 (6 bases). The CDR3 is 11 residues long. The V gene lost 4 bases and the J gene lost 6 bases, with 7 bases spanning the gap. The germline gives CDR1 SGHVT, CDR2 SQSDAQ. In DNA, the CDR3 is TGTGCCAGCAGCTACAGGGTCGAGCAGTACTTC. Amino acids: CASSYRVEQYF.

The chain uses TRBV27 and TRBJ2-7; D gene unclear. Germline-derived CDR1 and CDR2 are MNHEY and SMNVEV (reference sequence). Deletions cut 0 bases from V and 7 bases from J, with 10 bases between. The CDR3 has 13 amino acids. The CDR3 DNA is TGTGCCAGCAGTTTATCCTCTTCTAGGGAGCAGTACTTC. This encodes CASSLSSSREQYF.

The chain has TRBV5-1 and TRBJ1-1; D remains unclear. The germline V gene has CDR1 SGHRS and CDR2 YFSETQ. The CDR3 has 15 residues. Trimming took 3 bases from V and 4 from J, leaving 16 bases between them. CDR3: CASSSDYRSGTEAFF. The DNA for the CDR3 is TGCGCCAGCAGCTCCGACTATCGGAGTGGCACTGAAGCTTTCTTT.

This chain links TRBV6-6 with TRBJ2-3, with 8 bases fitting TRBD1. Looked up from germline, CDR1 is MNHNY and CDR2 is SVGAGI (reference sequence). J gave up 0 bases and V 7 bases, and 6 bases lay outside the gene matches. This CDR3 is 15 amino acids long. For the CDR3, the DNA is TGTGCCAGCACACATAGACAGGGGAGCACAGATACGCAGTATTTT. Translating gives CASTHRQGSTDTQYF.

The chain has TRBV4-2 and TRBJ2-6, with D possibly matching TRBD2 (5 bases). The CDR3 spans 16 residues. Trimming shortened V by 0 bases and J by 2 bases, and 8 bases separated the two germline ends. The germline V gene encodes CDR1 LGHNA and CDR2 YNFKEQ. As DNA, the CDR3 is TGTGCCAGCAGCCAAGATGGAGGAACTGGGGCCAACGTCCTGACTTTC. Translation: CASSQDGGTGANVLTF.

This chain links TRBV29-1 with TRBJ2-7; maybe TRBD1 (5 bases). CDR1 is SQVTM, CDR2 ANQGSEA, per germline. CDR3 length: 13 amino acids. Trimming removed 1 base from V and 5 bases from J, with 12 bases in between. CDR3 protein: CSVEVYRSHEQYF. CDR3 DNA sequence: TGCAGCGTTGAAGTGTACAGGAGCCACGAGCAGTACTTC.

The chain has TRBV6-5 and TRBJ2-7; 7 nucleotides align to TRBD1. The CDR3 runs 15 residues. J was trimmed by 1 base and V by 3 bases; bases with no gene match: 6. CDR1 is MNHEY and CDR2 is SVGAGI in the germline V gene. The CDR3 loop is CASSYSTGLSYEQYF. CDR3 DNA sequence: TGTGCCAGCAGTTATTCGACAGGGTTGTCCTACGAGCAGTACTTC.

The rearrangement joins TRBV28 to TRBJ1-3, with 7 bases matching TRBD1. J gave up 2 bases and V 7 bases, and 2 bases lay outside the gene matches. There are 13 residues in the CDR3. In germline, CDR1 is MDHEN, CDR2 SYDVKM. CDR3 coding DNA: TGTGCCAGCAACAGGGGCCCTGGAAACACCATATATTTT. This translates into CASNRGPGNTIYF.

This chain joins TRBV29-1 and TRBJ1-1; 10 positions agree with TRBD1. V lost 7 bases and J lost 3; bases outside the gene matches: 2. The CDR3 sequence is 12 residues long. Germline CDR1 reads SQVTM; CDR2 reads ANQGSEA. CDR3 DNA sequence: TGCAGCGGGGACAGGGGCTACACTGAAGCTTTCTTT. It is translated as CSGDRGYTEAFF. Filled out from reference TRBV29-1 and TRBJ1-1, the complete variable domain reads SAVISQKPSRDICQRGTSLTIQCQVDSQVTMMFWYRQQPGQSLTLIATANQGSEATYESGFVIDKFPISRPNLTFSTLTVSNMSPEDSSIYLCSGDRGYTEAFFGQGTRLTVV.

The chain's CDR3 is CASSSSGTVDNEQFF. DNA of the CDR3: TGCGCCAGCAGCTCATCCGGGACAGTGGACAATGAGCAGTTCTTC. The chain couples TRBV5-1 to TRBJ2-1; TRBD1 agrees at 7 bases. CDR3 length equals 15 residues. Trimming at V came to 3 bases and at J to 5 bases, leaving 8 bases not matched to a gene. Germline V CDR1 and CDR2: SGHRS, YFSETQ. The variable domain in full, with the rest retrieved from reference TRBV5-1 and TRBJ2-1, is KAGVTQTPRYLIKTRGQQVTLSCSPISGHRSVSWYQQTPGQGLQFLFEYFSETQRNKGNFPGRFSGRQFSNSRSEMNVSTLELGDSALYLCASSSSGTVDNEQFFGPGTRLTVL.